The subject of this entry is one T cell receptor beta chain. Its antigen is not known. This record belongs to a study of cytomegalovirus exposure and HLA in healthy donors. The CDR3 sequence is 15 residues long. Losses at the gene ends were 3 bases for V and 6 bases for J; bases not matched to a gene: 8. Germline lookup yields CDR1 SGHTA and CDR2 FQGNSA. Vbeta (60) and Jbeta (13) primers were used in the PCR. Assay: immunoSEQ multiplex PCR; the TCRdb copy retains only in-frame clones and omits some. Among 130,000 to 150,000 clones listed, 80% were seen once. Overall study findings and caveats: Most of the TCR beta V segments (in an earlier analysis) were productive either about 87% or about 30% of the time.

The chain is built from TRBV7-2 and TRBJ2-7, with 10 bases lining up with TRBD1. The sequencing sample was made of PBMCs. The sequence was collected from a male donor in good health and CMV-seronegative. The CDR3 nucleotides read TGTGCCAGCAGCTTTCTGGGACAGGGGTTCTCCGAGCAGTACTTC. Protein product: CASSFLGQGFSEQYF.